This entry features one TCR beta chain sequence. RNA totalling roughly 0.45 to 1 ug underwent reverse transcription with random hexamers. By means of immunoSEQ multiplex PCR, TCR beta CDR3 spanning 54 Vbeta and 13 Jbeta underwent amplification. TCRdb itself ran the immunoSEQ multiplex PCR reads through MiXCR, one entry per CDR3 protein. The table has about 140,000 distinct CDR3 sequences, approximately 94% seen once. This sample was included in a study of CD8 T cells in Susac syndrome. Across the whole study: Clinical remission applied to under 10 sequenced Susac syndrome patients, and roughly six had active disease. When blood was drawn, the patients with Susac syndrome were therapy-naive, on corticosteroids, or on intravenous immunoglobulin alone.

CDR3 length: 12 residues. Between the trimmed V and J ends, which lost 7 bases and 5 bases, there was a span of 12 bases. From germline, CDR1 is SQVTM and CDR2 ANQGSEA. The V and J genes are TRBV29-1 and TRBJ2-1; D is unresolved. The sample was CD4+ T cells from PBMCs. The source of this sequence is a human donor with Susac syndrome. In DNA, the CDR3 is TGCAGCGCAAGACTGAAAGACAATGAGCAGTTCTTC. It encodes CSARLKDNEQFF.